This paragraph reports one T cell receptor beta chain. Its antigen is unknown. The V and J ends lost 3 bases and 0 bases, in that order; junction bases with no gene match: 3. The CDR3 has 15 amino acids. Looked up from germline, CDR1 is SGHTA and CDR2 is FQGNSA. The sample belongs to a study of cytomegalovirus exposure and HLA in healthy donors. Samples came from healthy bone marrow donors. It was with 60 Vbeta and 13 Jbeta primers that the PCR ran. The repertoire was sequenced with immunoSEQ multiplex PCR; TCRdb's copy has only in-frame clones and lacks some. The data contain some 120,000 clones, over 70% of them singletons. Points from the study as a whole: In a later analysis, DRB1 alleles had the most associated TCRs; HLA-C alleles the fewest. V- and J-gene trimming of TCR beta was linked (in a later analysis) to a missense DCLRE1C variant. Serostatus for CMV was the only available immune exposure information.

V is TRBV7-2 and J is TRBJ2-5; TRBD2 matches 8 bases. The clonotype comes from a female donor in good health and CMV-seronegative. Sequencing was carried out using PBMCs. CDR3 region: CASSFSGGYQETQYF. CDR3 DNA: TGTGCCAGCAGCTTTTCGGGGGGGTACCAAGAGACCCAGTACTTC.